This T cell receptor (beta chain) was identified in a study of blood T cells in healthy people across ages. Study-level findings and limits: One million T cells yielded diversity estimates that were considered underestimates.

In the case of this clonotype: Antigen specificity is unknown.

The germline V gene has CDR1 MNHNS and CDR2 SASEGT. The CDR3 runs to 14 residues. V was clipped by 6 bases and J by 1 base; unmatched bases: 4. Each donor gave roughly 9.1 milliliters of peripheral blood. Then a second PCR, running roughly 6 to 12 cycles, was carried out with a sample-barcoded 5' primer and a J-beta primer mix. MiXCR was run by TCRdb on the 5' RACE reads, yielding one entry per CDR3 protein. The top ten clones hold 8.7% of a sample with roughly 500,000 distinct CDR3 sequences, nearly 25% of them seen once. The sample was also linked to a second study, of T cells of mothers and their children. This second study says: Over 8.5 million reads per mother and 2.5 million to 3 million per child were obtained.

Sequencing input: blood. The TCR comes from a boy aged 5-17 years in good health. The gene calls are TRBV6-1 and TRBJ2-5; TRBD1 agrees at 8 bases. The CDR3 DNA reads as TGTGCCAGCAGGCGGGACAGGCCCCAAGAGACCCAGTACTTC. Protein sequence: CASRRDRPQETQYF.